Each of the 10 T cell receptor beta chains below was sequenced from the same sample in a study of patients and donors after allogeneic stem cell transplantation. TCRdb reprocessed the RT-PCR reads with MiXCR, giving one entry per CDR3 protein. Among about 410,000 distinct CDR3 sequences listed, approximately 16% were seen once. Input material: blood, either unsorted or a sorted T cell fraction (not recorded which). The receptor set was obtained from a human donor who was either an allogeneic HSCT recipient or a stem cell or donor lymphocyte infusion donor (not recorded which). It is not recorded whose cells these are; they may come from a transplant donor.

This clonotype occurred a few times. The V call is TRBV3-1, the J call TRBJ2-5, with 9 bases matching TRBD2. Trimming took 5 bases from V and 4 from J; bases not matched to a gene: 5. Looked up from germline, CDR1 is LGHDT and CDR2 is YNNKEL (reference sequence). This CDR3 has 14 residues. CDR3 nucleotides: TGTGCCAGCAGCTATAGCGGGAGCAGAGAGACCCAGTACTTC. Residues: CASSYSGSRETQYF.

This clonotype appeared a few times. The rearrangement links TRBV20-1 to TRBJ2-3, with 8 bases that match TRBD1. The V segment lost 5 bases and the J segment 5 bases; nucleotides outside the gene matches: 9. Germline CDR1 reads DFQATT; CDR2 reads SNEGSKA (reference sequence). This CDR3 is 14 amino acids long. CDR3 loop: CSAQTGVKVDTQYF. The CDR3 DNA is TGCAGTGCTCAGACAGGGGTAAAAGTAGATACGCAGTATTTT.

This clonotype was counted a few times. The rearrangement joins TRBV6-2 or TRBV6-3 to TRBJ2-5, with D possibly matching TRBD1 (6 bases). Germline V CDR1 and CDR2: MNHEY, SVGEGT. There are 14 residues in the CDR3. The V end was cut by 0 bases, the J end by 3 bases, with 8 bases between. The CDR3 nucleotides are TGTGCCAGCAGTTACTCGAACAGGGAAGAGACCCAGTACTTC. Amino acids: CASSYSNREETQYF.

CDR3 residues: CASSPRASLWGEKLFF. Here the CDR3 DNA reads TGTGCCAGCAGCCCCCGCGCGAGTTTATGGGGCGAAAAACTGTTTTTT. This chain uses TRBV7-6 with TRBJ1-4, with D maybe TRBD1 (5 bases). In germline, CDR1 is SGHVS, CDR2 FNYEAQ. This CDR3 is built from 16 residues. The V gene lost 5 bases and the J gene lost 8 bases, with 21 bases spanning the gap.

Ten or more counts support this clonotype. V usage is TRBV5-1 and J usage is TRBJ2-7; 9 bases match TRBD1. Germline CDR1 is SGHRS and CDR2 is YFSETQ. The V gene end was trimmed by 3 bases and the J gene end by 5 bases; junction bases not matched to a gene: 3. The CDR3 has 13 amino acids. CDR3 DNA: TGCGCCAGCAGCTCGGGGACAGGGAACGAGCAGTACTTC. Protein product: CASSSGTGNEQYF. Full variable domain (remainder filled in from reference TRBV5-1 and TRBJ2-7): KAGVTQTPRYLIKTRGQQVTLSCSPISGHRSVSWYQQTPGQGLQFLFEYFSETQRNKGNFPGRFSGRQFSNSRSEMNVSTLELGDSALYLCASSSGTGNEQYFGPGTRLTVT.

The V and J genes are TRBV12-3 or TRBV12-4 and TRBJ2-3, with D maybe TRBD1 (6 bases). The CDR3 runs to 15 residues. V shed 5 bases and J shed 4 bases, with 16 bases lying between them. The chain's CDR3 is CASSPQGWVPDTQYF. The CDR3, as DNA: TGTGCCAGCAGTCCTCAGGGGTGGGTACCAGATACGCAGTATTTT.

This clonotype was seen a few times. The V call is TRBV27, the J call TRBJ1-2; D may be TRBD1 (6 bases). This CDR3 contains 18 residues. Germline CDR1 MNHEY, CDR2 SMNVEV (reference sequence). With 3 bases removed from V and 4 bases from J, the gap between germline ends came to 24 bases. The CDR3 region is CASSFGRPRDGGGYGYTF. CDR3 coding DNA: TGTGCCAGCAGTTTTGGCAGGCCCCGGGACGGAGGGGGCTATGGCTACACCTTC.

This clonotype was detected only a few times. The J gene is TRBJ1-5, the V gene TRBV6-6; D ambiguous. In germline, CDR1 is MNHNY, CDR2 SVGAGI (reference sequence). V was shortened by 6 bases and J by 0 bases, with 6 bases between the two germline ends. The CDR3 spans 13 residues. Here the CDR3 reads CASRKYSNQPQHF. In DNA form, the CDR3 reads TGTGCCAGCAGAAAGTATAGCAATCAGCCCCAGCATTTT.

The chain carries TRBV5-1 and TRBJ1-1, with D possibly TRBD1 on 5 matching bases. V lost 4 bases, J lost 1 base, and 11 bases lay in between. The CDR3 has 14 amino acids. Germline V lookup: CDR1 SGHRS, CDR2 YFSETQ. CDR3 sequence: CASSVTGSNTEAFF. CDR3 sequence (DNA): TGCGCCAGCAGCGTAACAGGATCGAACACTGAAGCTTTCTTT.

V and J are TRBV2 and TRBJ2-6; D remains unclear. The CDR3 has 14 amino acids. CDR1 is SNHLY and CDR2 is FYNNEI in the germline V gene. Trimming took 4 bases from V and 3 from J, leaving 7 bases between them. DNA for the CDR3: TGTGCCAGCAGTGTCCGGCTTGGGGCCAACGTCCTGACTTTC. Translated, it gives CASSVRLGANVLTF.